This T cell receptor beta chain was captured in a study of blood T cell repertoires in COVID-19. CDR3 length: 13 amino acids. The V gene's germline CDR1 is ENHRY and CDR2 SYGVKD. V gave up 7 bases and J gave up 1 base; unmatched junction bases: 1. Enrollment of patients from Seattle took place during active infection, with longitudinal follow-up. Only in-frame clones appear in the TCRdb table, and some are missing; sequencing was by immunoSEQ multiplex PCR. This table has hundreds of thousands of clones, about 87% appearing once. This receptor was taken from a woman aged 45-59 years with COVID-19, enrolled during active disease. Input material: peripheral blood. V is TRBV10-3 and J is TRBJ2-7, with 10 bases aligning to TRBD2. CDR3: CAITSGGSYEQYF. The DNA for the CDR3 is TGTGCCATCACTAGCGGGGGTTCCTACGAGCAGTACTTC.